This passage covers 10 T cell receptor beta chains from one sample sequenced in a study of Graves' ophthalmopathy and Graves' hyperthyroidism. The sequenced template was RNA, covering the TCR beta CDR3 region. A first-round RT-PCR used HTBI primers, followed by a second-round multiplex PCR. MiXCR was run by TCRdb on the multiplex PCR reads, yielding one entry per CDR3 protein. This table holds roughly 400,000 distinct CDR3 sequences, less than 20% found once. The source material was peripheral blood. These receptors all stem from a woman younger than 35 with stable Graves' hyperthyroidism.

This clonotype was observed many times. The genes are TRBV15 and TRBJ2-5; D is unclear. The germline V gene has CDR1 LNHNV and CDR2 YYDKDF (reference sequence). With 1 base removed from V and 1 base from J, the gap between germline ends came to 4 bases. This CDR3 has 13 amino acids. The CDR3 loop is CATSRGLQETQYF. CDR3 DNA: TGTGCCACCAGCAGAGGACTCCAAGAGACCCAGTACTTC.

This clonotype was observed at least ten times. The V and J genes are TRBV11-2 and TRBJ1-1; D possibly corresponds to TRBD1 (6 bases). V was pared by 5 bases and J by 0 bases, with 22 bases between. Per germline, CDR1 SGHAT and CDR2 FQNNGV. The CDR3 extends over 18 amino acids. CDR3 protein: CASSPPSRQGPMNTEAFF. CDR3 in DNA: TGTGCCAGCAGCCCCCCCTCCCGGCAGGGGCCTATGAACACTGAAGCTTTCTTT.

Ten or more counts support this clonotype. J is TRBJ2-7 and V is TRBV19; 9 bases match TRBD1. CDR3 size: 13 residues. After removal of 4 bases from V and 5 bases from J, the junction contained 3 bases not matched to a gene. Germline V gene sequence: CDR1 LNHDA, CDR2 SQIVND (reference sequence). The CDR3 here is CASSTDRGNEQYF. CDR3 sequence (DNA): TGTGCCAGTAGTACGGACAGGGGAAACGAGCAGTACTTC.

This clonotype appeared many times. The chain combines TRBV20-1 with TRBJ2-2; no clear D. Per the germline V gene, CDR1 is DFQATT and CDR2 is SNEGSKA (reference sequence). The CDR3 is made up of 15 amino acids. Trimming left V 0 bases short and J 0 bases short, with 8 bases between. DNA of the CDR3: TGCAGTGCTAGAGATCACCTCTCGAACACCGGGGAGCTGTTTTTT. Amino acids: CSARDHLSNTGELFF.

The V and J genes are TRBV4-1 and TRBJ1-5, with a weak D call TRBD1 (5 bases). V shed 4 bases and J shed 6 bases, with 13 bases lying between them. The CDR3 length is 14 residues. The germline CDR1 and CDR2 sequences are MGHRA and YSYEKL. The DNA of the CDR3 is TGCGCCAGCAGCCTCTCCGGGGGGAGTCAGCCCCAGCATTTT. This encodes CASSLSGGSQPQHF.

This clonotype has a count of ten or more. The chain has TRBV7-3 and TRBJ1-2; TRBD1 matches 9 bases. The V and J ends lost 5 bases and 2 bases, in that order; junction bases with no gene match: 9. Germline V gene data show CDR1 as SGHTA and CDR2 as FQGTGA. The CDR3 extends over 16 amino acids. The CDR3 region is CASSNHNRGPNYGYTF. CDR3 DNA sequence: TGTGCCAGCAGCAACCATAACAGGGGGCCAAACTATGGCTACACCTTC.

In its sample, this clonotype was seen a few times. The J gene is TRBJ2-5, the V gene TRBV12-3 or TRBV12-4; 7 nucleotides align to TRBD1. The CDR3 runs 14 residues. V shed 7 bases and J 4 bases; nucleotides not matched to a gene: 9. In DNA form, the CDR3 reads TGTGCCAGCATGCCCGAGAGGGGGCGAGAGACCCAGTACTTC. Amino acids: CASMPERGRETQYF.

This clonotype was counted at least ten times. The chain carries TRBV28 and TRBJ1-3, with a possible D match to TRBD1 (5 bases). Germline V gene lookup returns CDR1 MDHEN and CDR2 SYDVKM. This CDR3 comprises 15 residues. The V end lost 10 bases, the J end lost 0 bases, and 16 bases lay between the germline ends. The CDR3 is CATSGGRGSGNTIYF. CDR3 bases: TGTGCCACCTCCGGGGGAAGGGGCTCTGGAAACACCATATATTTT.

This clonotype appeared many times. V is TRBV12-3 or TRBV12-4 and J is TRBJ1-1; 7 bases align to TRBD1. V was clipped by 6 bases and J by 5 bases; unmatched bases: 12. CDR3 length: 15 residues. CDR3: CASSPNRQGGTEAFF. DNA for the CDR3: TGTGCCAGCAGCCCCAACCGACAGGGCGGGACTGAAGCTTTCTTT.

This clonotype was counted at least ten times. This sequence joins TRBV6-1 and TRBJ1-1, with 7 bases fitting TRBD1. The CDR3 is 13 residues long. Per germline, CDR1 MNHNS and CDR2 SASEGT. Trimming at V came to 5 bases and at J to 4 bases, leaving 4 bases not matched to a gene. CDR3 loop: CASSPDRTTEAFF. The DNA for the CDR3 is TGTGCCAGCAGTCCGGACAGGACCACTGAAGCTTTCTTT.